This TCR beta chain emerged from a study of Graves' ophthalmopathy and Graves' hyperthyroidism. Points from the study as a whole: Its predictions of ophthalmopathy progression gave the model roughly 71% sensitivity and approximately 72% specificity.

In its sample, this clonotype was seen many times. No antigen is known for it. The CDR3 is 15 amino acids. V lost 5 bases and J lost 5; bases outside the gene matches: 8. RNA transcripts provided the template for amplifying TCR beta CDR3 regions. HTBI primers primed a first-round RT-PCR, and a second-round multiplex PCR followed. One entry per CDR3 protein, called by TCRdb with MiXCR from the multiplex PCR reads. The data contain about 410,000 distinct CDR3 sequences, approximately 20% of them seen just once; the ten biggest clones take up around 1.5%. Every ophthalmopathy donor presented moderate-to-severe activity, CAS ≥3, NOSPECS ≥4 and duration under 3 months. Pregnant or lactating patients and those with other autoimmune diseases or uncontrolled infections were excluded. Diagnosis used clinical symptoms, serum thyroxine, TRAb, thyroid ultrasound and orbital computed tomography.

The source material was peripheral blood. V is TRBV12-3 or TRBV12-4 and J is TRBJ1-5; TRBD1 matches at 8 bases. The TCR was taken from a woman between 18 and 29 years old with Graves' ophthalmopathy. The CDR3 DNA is TGTGCCAGCAGTCTTGGGACAGGCCTTTATCAGCCCCAGCATTTT. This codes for CASSLGTGLYQPQHF.